The clone carrying this T cell receptor (beta chain) was found once. This entry comes from a study of blood T cell repertoires in COVID-19. Whole-study context: The samples span acute and convalescent COVID-19 from the United States, Italy and Spain. Nucleic acid was either cDNA or gDNA, and it came from T cells, B-cell-depleted T cells, or PBMCs.

This CDR3 spans 13 amino acids. Trimming cost V 7 bases and J 5 bases, with 13 bases left between them. The V gene's germline CDR1 is MNHEY and CDR2 SVGAGI. Per the original methods: How many nucleated cells were present was estimated from reference gene primer amplification. Libraries were prepared by immunoSEQ multiplex PCR; TCRdb keeps only in-frame clonotypes and omits some of them. Clonal size and the V and J genes are those of that table, whereas D and trimming came from the DNA. The data contain about 190,000 clones, about 88% of them singletons. The clonotype was recovered from a young man with acute or convalescent COVID-19. The chain links TRBV6-5 to TRBJ2-3; D may be TRBD2 (5 bases). Sequencing input: peripheral blood. CDR3: CASKSSRGDTQYF. CDR3 DNA: TGTGCCAGCAAAAGCAGCCGGGGAGATACGCAGTATTTT.